A selection of T cell receptor beta chains follows, all from one sample in a study of beta chain features in type 1 diabetes. The assay was immunoSEQ multiplex PCR, and TCRdb's table has in-frame clones only and misses some. This table has more than 300,000 clones, 9.3% appearing once. Sequencing input: central memory CD4+ T cells from blood. These receptors were taken from a man aged 25-40 years with type 1 diabetes. The CDR3 runs from the conserved cysteine through the conserved F or W. Fields, in order: J gene, V gene, D gene, clone size, CDR3 protein, CDR3 DNA. D genes are given only for firm matches. The size entry is marked missing in some rows and otherwise reads once, few, many or a size class.

J gene: TRBJ1-3; V gene: TRBV5-7; D gene: .; clone size: .; CDR3 protein: CASSLARRGNTIYF; CDR3 DNA: TGTGCCAGCAGCTTGGCCCGACGTGGAAACACCATATATTTT
J gene: TRBJ2-5; V gene: TRBV10-3; D gene: .; clone size: few; CDR3 protein: CAISDWGGDSKGLPETQYF; CDR3 DNA: TGTGCCATCAGTGATTGGGGAGGCGATTCTAAGGGGCTCCCAGAGACCCAGTACTTC
J gene: TRBJ2-5; V gene: TRBV7-8; D gene: .; clone size: .; CDR3 protein: CASSLGGGGQETQYF; CDR3 DNA: TGTGCCAGCAGCTTGGGAGGGGGCGGTCAAGAGACCCAGTACTTC
J gene: TRBJ2-7; V gene: TRBV5-1; D gene: .; clone size: .; CDR3 protein: CASSPRAGGTYEQYF; CDR3 DNA: TGCGCCAGCAGCCCCCGGGCAGGGGGGACCTACGAGCAGTACTTC
J gene: TRBJ2-1; V gene: TRBV5-6; D gene: .; clone size: .; CDR3 protein: CASSLLISDQGYNEQFF; CDR3 DNA: TGTGCCAGCAGCTTGTTAATTTCGGACCAGGGTTACAATGAGCAGTTCTTC
J gene: TRBJ1-5; V gene: TRBV30; D gene: .; clone size: few; CDR3 protein: CAWEQGGNQPQHF; CDR3 DNA: TGTGCCTGGGAACAGGGTGGCAATCAGCCCCAGCATTTT
J gene: TRBJ2-5; V gene: TRBV4-3; D gene: .; clone size: .; CDR3 protein: CASSQGGTREETQYF; CDR3 DNA: TGCGCCAGCAGCCAAGGGGGGACAAGGGAAGAGACCCAGTACTTC
J gene: TRBJ2-6; V gene: TRBV6-5; D gene: .; clone size: few; CDR3 protein: CASSSMDSGANVLTF; CDR3 DNA: TGTGCCAGCAGTTCGATGGATTCTGGGGCCAACGTCCTGACTTTC
J gene: TRBJ2-4; V gene: TRBV19; D gene: .; clone size: .; CDR3 protein: CASSPRGLNIQYF; CDR3 DNA: TGTGCCAGTAGCCCCCGGGGGCTGAACATTCAGTACTTC
J gene: TRBJ1-1; V gene: TRBV27; D gene: TRBD1; clone size: few; CDR3 protein: CASSFLRQGKAFF; CDR3 DNA: TGTGCCAGCAGTTTCTTAAGACAGGGTAAAGCTTTCTTT
J gene: TRBJ1-2; V gene: TRBV5-6; D gene: .; clone size: many; CDR3 protein: CASSSGFYGYTF; CDR3 DNA: TGTGCCAGCAGCTCGGGTTTCTATGGCTACACCTTC
J gene: TRBJ2-5; V gene: TRBV10-3; D gene: TRBD1; clone size: .; CDR3 protein: CAISGGTGVETQYF; CDR3 DNA: TGTGCCATCAGTGGGGGGACAGGGGTAGAGACCCAGTACTTC
J gene: TRBJ2-7; V gene: TRBV9; D gene: TRBD2; clone size: few; CDR3 protein: CASSVEAGDYEQYF; CDR3 DNA: TGTGCCAGCAGCGTAGAAGCGGGAGACTACGAGCAGTACTTC
J gene: TRBJ2-3; V gene: TRBV11-2; D gene: TRBD1; clone size: few; CDR3 protein: CASSSGQGPDTQYF; CDR3 DNA: TGTGCCAGCAGCTCCGGACAGGGACCAGATACGCAGTATTTT
J gene: TRBJ1-1; V gene: TRBV7-9; D gene: .; clone size: .; CDR3 protein: CASSLEDLGTEAFF; CDR3 DNA: TGTGCCAGCAGCTTAGAAGACCTGGGCACTGAAGCTTTCTTT
J gene: TRBJ2-7; V gene: TRBV11-2; D gene: TRBD2; clone size: many; CDR3 protein: CASSPTLSGGNYEQYF; CDR3 DNA: TGTGCCAGCAGCCCTACATTAAGCGGGGGGAACTACGAGCAGTACTTC
J gene: TRBJ2-2; V gene: TRBV19; D gene: TRBD1; clone size: few; CDR3 protein: CASSIGRTGTPGNTGELFF; CDR3 DNA: TGTGCCAGTAGTATAGGAAGGACAGGCACCCCTGGGAACACCGGGGAGCTGTTTTTT
J gene: TRBJ2-6; V gene: TRBV5-1; D gene: .; clone size: .; CDR3 protein: CASSSSSSGANVLTF; CDR3 DNA: TGCGCCAGCAGCTCTTCGTCCTCTGGGGCCAACGTCCTGACTTTC
J gene: TRBJ1-3; V gene: TRBV5-1; D gene: TRBD1; clone size: few; CDR3 protein: CASSFLPGQDSGNTIYF; CDR3 DNA: TGCGCCAGCAGCTTTCTCCCGGGACAGGACTCTGGAAACACCATATATTTT
J gene: TRBJ1-1; V gene: TRBV29-1; D gene: TRBD1; clone size: .; CDR3 protein: CSSRDRGMNTEAFF; CDR3 DNA: TGCAGCAGCCGGGACAGGGGAATGAACACTGAAGCTTTCTTT
J gene: TRBJ2-5; V gene: TRBV6-5; D gene: .; clone size: few; CDR3 protein: CASRGVQETQYF; CDR3 DNA: TGTGCCAGCAGAGGGGTACAAGAGACCCAGTACTTC
J gene: TRBJ1-3; V gene: TRBV30; D gene: .; clone size: few; CDR3 protein: CAWSRDKSGNTIYF; CDR3 DNA: TGTGCCTGGAGTAGGGACAAATCTGGAAACACCATATATTTT
J gene: TRBJ2-3; V gene: TRBV11-2; D gene: .; clone size: few; CDR3 protein: CASSFSYSQGADTQYF; CDR3 DNA: TGTGCCAGCAGCTTCTCTTATTCACAGGGAGCTGATACGCAGTATTTT
J gene: TRBJ2-7; V gene: TRBV5-1; D gene: TRBD1; clone size: .; CDR3 protein: CASSLDPGGSEQYF; CDR3 DNA: TGCGCCAGCAGCTTGGACCCAGGGGGAAGCGAGCAGTACTTC
J gene: TRBJ2-1; V gene: TRBV19; D gene: .; clone size: .; CDR3 protein: CASNLGEAAYNEQFF; CDR3 DNA: TGTGCCAGTAACCTCGGGGAGGCAGCTTACAATGAGCAGTTCTTC
J gene: TRBJ2-7; V gene: TRBV7-9; D gene: .; clone size: .; CDR3 protein: CASSSDSYTYEQYF; CDR3 DNA: TGTGCCAGCAGCTCCGACAGCTATACCTACGAGCAGTACTTC
J gene: TRBJ1-4; V gene: TRBV4-3; D gene: .; clone size: many; CDR3 protein: CASSRGAGEKLFF; CDR3 DNA: TGCGCCAGCAGCCGAGGAGCAGGGGAAAAACTGTTTTTT
J gene: TRBJ1-4; V gene: TRBV7-2; D gene: .; clone size: .; CDR3 protein: CASSPDRSEKLFF; CDR3 DNA: TGTGCCAGCAGCCCCGACAGGAGTGAAAAACTGTTTTTT
J gene: TRBJ2-5; V gene: TRBV9; D gene: TRBD2; clone size: .; CDR3 protein: CASSPGRGGDVAETQYF; CDR3 DNA: TGTGCCAGCAGCCCCGGCCGCGGGGGGGATGTAGCGGAGACCCAGTACTTC
J gene: TRBJ1-2; V gene: TRBV19; D gene: .; clone size: few; CDR3 protein: CASSIGAQEWEGYTF; CDR3 DNA: TGTGCCAGTAGTATAGGAGCCCAGGAATGGGAGGGCTACACCTTC
J gene: TRBJ1-1; V gene: TRBV20-1; D gene: .; clone size: .; CDR3 protein: CSASDVSEAFF; CDR3 DNA: TGCAGTGCTAGTGACGTGTCTGAAGCTTTCTTT
J gene: TRBJ1-1; V gene: TRBV7-2; D gene: .; clone size: .; CDR3 protein: CASSSEQNTEAFF; CDR3 DNA: TGTGCCAGCAGCTCGGAGCAGAACACTGAAGCTTTCTTT
J gene: TRBJ1-2; V gene: TRBV2; D gene: .; clone size: few; CDR3 protein: CASSDGHYGYTF; CDR3 DNA: TGTGCCAGCAGTGATGGCCATTATGGCTACACCTTC
J gene: TRBJ2-5; V gene: TRBV7-2; D gene: TRBD2; clone size: .; CDR3 protein: CASSRTSGETQYF; CDR3 DNA: TGTGCCAGCAGCCGGACTAGCGGGGAGACCCAGTACTTC
J gene: TRBJ1-1; V gene: TRBV9; D gene: .; clone size: few; CDR3 protein: CASSVVAGTEAFF; CDR3 DNA: TGTGCCAGCAGCGTAGTTGCAGGAACTGAAGCTTTCTTT
J gene: TRBJ1-5; V gene: TRBV5-6; D gene: .; clone size: .; CDR3 protein: CASSLQGFDQPQHF; CDR3 DNA: TGTGCCAGCAGCTTACAGGGTTTTGATCAGCCCCAGCATTTT
J gene: TRBJ1-2; V gene: TRBV6-5; D gene: TRBD1; clone size: many; CDR3 protein: CASSEQGNGYGYTF; CDR3 DNA: TGTGCCAGCAGTGAACAGGGGAACGGCTATGGCTACACCTTC
J gene: TRBJ1-4; V gene: TRBV9; D gene: .; clone size: .; CDR3 protein: CASSVSVSTNEKLFF; CDR3 DNA: TGTGCCAGCAGCGTTTCGGTCTCAACTAATGAAAAACTGTTTTTT
J gene: TRBJ2-5; V gene: TRBV5-1; D gene: TRBD2; clone size: few; CDR3 protein: CASSPNRGGPEETQYF; CDR3 DNA: TGCGCCAGCAGCCCAAACCGCGGGGGACCTGAAGAGACCCAGTACTTC
J gene: TRBJ1-2; V gene: TRBV4-3; D gene: .; clone size: few; CDR3 protein: CASSQAQEDYGYTF; CDR3 DNA: TGCGCCAGCAGCCAAGCTCAGGAGGATTATGGCTACACCTTC
J gene: TRBJ1-1; V gene: TRBV29-1; D gene: .; clone size: few; CDR3 protein: CSGMTGMNTEAFF; CDR3 DNA: TGCAGCGGTATGACAGGCATGAACACTGAAGCTTTCTTT
J gene: TRBJ1-6; V gene: TRBV6-5; D gene: .; clone size: .; CDR3 protein: CAVRTEYNSPLHF; CDR3 DNA: TGTGCCGTCCGGACGGAGTATAATTCACCCCTCCACTTT
J gene: TRBJ2-7; V gene: TRBV29-1; D gene: .; clone size: few; CDR3 protein: CSVEEAYEQYF; CDR3 DNA: TGCAGCGTGGAAGAGGCCTACGAGCAGTACTTC
J gene: TRBJ2-1; V gene: TRBV7-2; D gene: TRBD2; clone size: many; CDR3 protein: CASSLRLAGVYNEQFF; CDR3 DNA: TGTGCCAGCAGCTTGAGGCTAGCGGGGGTATACAATGAGCAGTTCTTC
J gene: TRBJ1-6; V gene: TRBV25-1; D gene: .; clone size: many; CDR3 protein: CASSAGSGDSPLHF; CDR3 DNA: TGTGCCAGCAGTGCGGGGTCCGGGGATTCACCCCTCCACTTT
J gene: TRBJ2-5; V gene: TRBV20-1; D gene: .; clone size: few; CDR3 protein: CSARGGPTQYF; CDR3 DNA: TGCAGTGCTAGAGGAGGCCCGACCCAGTACTTC
J gene: TRBJ2-7; V gene: TRBV7-6; D gene: .; clone size: few; CDR3 protein: CASSSGRTGEQYF; CDR3 DNA: TGTGCCAGCAGCTCGGGACGGACGGGCGAGCAGTACTTC
J gene: TRBJ1-1; V gene: TRBV27; D gene: .; clone size: few; CDR3 protein: CASSLIWGGEAFF; CDR3 DNA: TGTGCCAGCAGTTTAATCTGGGGGGGTGAAGCTTTCTTT
J gene: TRBJ2-5; V gene: TRBV30; D gene: .; clone size: few; CDR3 protein: CAWRGGETQYF; CDR3 DNA: TGTGCCTGGCGGGGTGGAGAGACCCAGTACTTC
J gene: TRBJ2-1; V gene: TRBV5-1; D gene: TRBD1; clone size: few; CDR3 protein: CASSWRTGLNEQFF; CDR3 DNA: TGCGCCAGCAGCTGGAGGACAGGGTTGAATGAGCAGTTCTTC
J gene: TRBJ1-4; V gene: TRBV11-2; D gene: .; clone size: .; CDR3 protein: CASSLAGIDEKLFF; CDR3 DNA: TGTGCCAGCAGCTTAGCGGGAATTGATGAAAAACTGTTTTTT
J gene: TRBJ1-2; V gene: TRBV2; D gene: TRBD1; clone size: many; CDR3 protein: CASRTSDRANYGYTF; CDR3 DNA: TGTGCCAGCAGGACCTCGGACAGGGCAAACTATGGCTACACCTTC